These 12 T cell receptor delta chains originate from one sample sequenced in a study of gamma-delta T cells after stem cell transplantation. TCRdb called clones from the RT-PCR reads again using CATT. Of 3,600 or so delta-chain clones in the sample, around 15% were seen once. Sequenced material: gamma-delta T cells. Every receptor here comes from a human donor. It is not recorded whose cells these are; they may come from a transplant donor.

This clone was counted between two and nine times. V and J are TRDV2 and TRDJ1, with unresolved D. The CDR3 spans 15 residues. The V gene's germline CDR1 is GEAIGNYY and CDR2 EKD. V gave up 3 bases and J gave up 1 base, with 14 bases separating them. The CDR3 is CACDPVRTSTDKLIF. CDR3 in DNA: TGTGCCTGTGACCCGGTGCGGACGAGCACCGATAAACTCATCTTT.

This clone ranks as large (0.1 to 1%). The sample has other DNA sequences that encode this CDR3 too. This sequence joins TRDV2 and TRDJ1; D not certain. The CDR3 is 16 residues long. Looked up from germline, CDR1 is GEAIGNYY and CDR2 is EKD. Deletions cut 0 bases from V and 2 bases from J, with 15 bases between. CDR3 sequence: CACDTLSGRLTDKLIF. Here the CDR3 DNA reads TGTGCCTGTGACACCCTCTCTGGACGCTTGACCGATAAACTCATCTTT.

Concerning this clone: A junction end diverges from the germline sequence, so it may reflect a read error. This chain links TRDV2 with TRDJ2, with TRDD3 matching over 13 bases. This CDR3 is 21 amino acids long. Germline CDR1 is GEAIGNYY and CDR2 is EKD. This CDR3 is CACDTVVLGDTLLTLTEQLFF. The CDR3 DNA is TGTGCCTGTGACACTGTAGTACTGGGGGATACGCTCCTTACTTTGACAGAACAACTCTTCTTT.

Note on this clone: A much larger clonotype is one base distant, so this may be a read error. This specimen includes other DNA sequences encoding the same CDR3. This sequence joins TRDV2 and TRDJ1, with D unresolved. The CDR3 consists of 13 residues. The germline V gene encodes CDR1 GEAIGNYY and CDR2 EKD. The ends were cut back, 6 bases at V and 4 bases at J, with 14 bases in the middle. The DNA for the CDR3 is TGTGCCTGTTCACCACTGCGCCTCGATAAACTCATCTTT. Its translation: CACSPLRLDKLIF.

This clone has just a few counts. The junction departs from germline at one end; a sequencing error may be responsible. The chain joins TRDV2 to TRDJ4; 7 bases agree with TRDD3. Germline values: CDR1 GEAIGNYY, CDR2 EKD. The CDR3 runs 18 residues. As DNA, the CDR3 is TGTGCCTGTGACAAGATGGGGGAATCGGGGATCCAGGCCAGACTCCTGATCTTT. This sequence encodes CACDKMGESGIQARLLIF.

The table lists this clone with a few counts. It is likely a read error: a sequence one base away is far more abundant. Other DNA sequences from this sample encode an identical CDR3 as well. The CDR3 reads CACDPLRGDTRAAQLFF. Here the CDR3 DNA reads TGTGCCTGCGACCCCCTCCGGGGGGATACAAGGGCAGCACAACTCTTCTTC. This sequence joins TRDV2 and TRDJ2; the match to TRDD3 covers 9 bases. The CDR3 runs to 17 residues. Per the germline V gene, CDR1 is GEAIGNYY and CDR2 is EKD.

A note on this clone: A far larger clone is a single base away, which makes a read error likely. This sample includes further DNA sequences coding for the same CDR3. V usage is TRDV2 and J usage is TRDJ1; 7 bases fit TRDD3. Germline V lookup: CDR1 GEAIGNYY, CDR2 EKD. The CDR3 has 21 residues. In DNA, the CDR3 is TGTGCCTGTGACACCGTGTCGACTCCGACGAATTGGGGGACACTCAGGGATAAGCTCATCTTT. Its translation: CACDTVSTPTNWGTLRDKLIF.

This clone was seen a handful of times. A much larger clonotype is one base distant, so this may be a read error. The chain combines TRDV2 with TRDJ1, with 7 bases matching TRDD3. Germline V gene sequence: CDR1 GEAIGNYY, CDR2 EKD. V lost 0 bases, J lost 0 bases, and 15 bases stayed unmatched. The CDR3 is made up of 19 amino acids. The CDR3 DNA is TGTGCCTGTGACACCGTTCGTACTGGGGTATCTAGGTACACCGATAAACTCATCTTT. Protein sequence: CACDTVRTGVSRYTDKLIF.

The chain recombines TRDV2 with TRDJ1; D is unresolved. Germline V gene lookup returns CDR1 GEAIGNYY and CDR2 EKD. Trimming pared 3 bases from V and 0 bases from J, leaving 10 bases between. CDR3 length equals 14 residues. CDR3 residues: CACDGVPNTDKLIF. CDR3 bases: TGTGCCTGTGACGGCGTACCAAACACCGATAAACTCATCTTT.

This clone has a single count. This chain connects TRDV2 to TRDJ1; 11 nucleotides match TRDD3. Germline CDR1 GEAIGNYY, CDR2 EKD. V shed 0 bases and J 4 bases; nucleotides not matched to a gene: 24. This CDR3 region has 22 residues. For the CDR3, the DNA is TGTGCCTGTGACACCGTTTCTCCAGTACTGGGGGATAAGCTCGGGTACAACGATAAACTCATCTTT. It yields the protein CACDTVSPVLGDKLGYNDKLIF.

Only a few counts were recorded for this clone. Given a far larger clone just one base away, this is likely a sequencing read error. Other DNA sequences in the same sample also yield this CDR3. The V and J genes are TRDV2 and TRDJ3; maybe TRDD3 (6 bases). Looked up from germline, CDR1 is GEAIGNYY and CDR2 is EKD. The CDR3 extends over 17 amino acids. The CDR3 DNA is TGTGCCTGTGACACAGTACTGGGAGGCTGGGACACACGACAGATGTTTTTC. Amino acids: CACDTVLGGWDTRQMFF.

By share of the sample, this clone is large. The CDR3 loop reads CACDNVPPSYGTPGDSSNDYTDKLIF. The CDR3 nucleotides read TGTGCCTGTGACAACGTCCCCCCTTCCTACGGAACGCCGGGGGATAGTTCCAACGATTACACCGATAAACTCATCTTT. The chain links TRDV2 to TRDJ1; TRDD2 might be the D (9 bases). This CDR3 has 26 amino acids. Germline V gene data show CDR1 as GEAIGNYY and CDR2 as EKD. The V end was cut by 2 bases, the J end by 0 bases, with 45 bases between.